This T cell receptor beta chain was captured in a study of shared clonotypes between healthy human individuals. The naive CD8 subset, CD45RO-negative cells positively selected for CCR7, excluded terminally differentiated effector memory CD45RA+ cells. With 1 base removed from V and 4 bases from J, the gap between germline ends came to 8 bases. This CDR3 comprises 14 residues. Germline V gene sequence: CDR1 SGHVS, CDR2 FNYEAQ. The protocol was immunoSEQ multiplex PCR, while the TCRdb copy is restricted to in-frame clones and leaves out a portion. This table has about 2 million clones, over 85% appearing once. Study-level results: Clonotypes shared by all four donors outscored non-shared clonotypes in generation probability. Across a handful of donors, naive CD4 shared roughly 5.1%, naive CD8 around 3.8%, memory CD4 about 2.4%, memory CD8 more than 0.35%.

About this clone: Its target is unknown.

The receptor comes from a young man in good health. The material sequenced was naive CD8+ T cells sorted from blood. J is TRBJ2-1 and V is TRBV7-6; D is uncertain. DNA for the CDR3: TGTGCCAGCAGCTTAGACTACGCGTACAATGAGCAGTTCTTC. The encoded protein is CASSLDYAYNEQFF.